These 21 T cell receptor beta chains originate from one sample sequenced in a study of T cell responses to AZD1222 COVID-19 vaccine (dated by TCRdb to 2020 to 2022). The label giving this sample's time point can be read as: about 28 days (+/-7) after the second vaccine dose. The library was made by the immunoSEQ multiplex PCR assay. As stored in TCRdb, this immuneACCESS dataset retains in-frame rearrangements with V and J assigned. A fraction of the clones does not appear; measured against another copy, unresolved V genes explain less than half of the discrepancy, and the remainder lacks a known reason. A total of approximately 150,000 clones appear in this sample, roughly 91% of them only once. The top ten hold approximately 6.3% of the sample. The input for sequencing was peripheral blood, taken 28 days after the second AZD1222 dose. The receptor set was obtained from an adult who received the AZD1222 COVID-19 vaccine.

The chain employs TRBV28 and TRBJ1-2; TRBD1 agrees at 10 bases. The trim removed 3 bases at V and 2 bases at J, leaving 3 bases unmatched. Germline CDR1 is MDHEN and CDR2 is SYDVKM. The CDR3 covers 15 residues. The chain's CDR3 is CASSLGQGINYGYTF. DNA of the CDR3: TGTGCCAGCAGTTTGGGACAGGGGATAAACTATGGCTACACCTTC.

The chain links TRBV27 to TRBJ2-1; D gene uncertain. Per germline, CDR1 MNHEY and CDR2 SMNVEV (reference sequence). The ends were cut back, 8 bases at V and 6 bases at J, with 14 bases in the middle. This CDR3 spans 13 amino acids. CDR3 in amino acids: CASRSIDSNEQFF. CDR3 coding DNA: TGTGCCAGCCGATCGATAGACTCCAATGAGCAGTTCTTC.

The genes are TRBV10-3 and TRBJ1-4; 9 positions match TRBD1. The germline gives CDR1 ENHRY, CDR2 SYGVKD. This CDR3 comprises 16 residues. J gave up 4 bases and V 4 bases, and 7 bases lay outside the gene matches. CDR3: CAISGTGGQGNEKLFF. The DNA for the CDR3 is TGTGCCATCAGTGGAACAGGGGGCCAGGGTAATGAAAAACTGTTTTTT.

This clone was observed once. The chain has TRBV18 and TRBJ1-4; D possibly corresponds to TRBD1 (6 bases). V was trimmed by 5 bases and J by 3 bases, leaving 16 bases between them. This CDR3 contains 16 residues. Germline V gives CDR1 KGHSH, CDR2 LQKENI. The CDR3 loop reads CASSWTEGLSNEKLFF. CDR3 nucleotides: TGTGCCAGCTCATGGACAGAGGGGTTGTCTAATGAAAAACTGTTTTTT.

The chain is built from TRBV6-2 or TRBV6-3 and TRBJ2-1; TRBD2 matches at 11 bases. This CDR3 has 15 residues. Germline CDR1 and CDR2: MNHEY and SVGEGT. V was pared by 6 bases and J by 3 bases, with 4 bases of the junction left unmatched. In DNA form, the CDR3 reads TGTGCCAGCAGCACTAGCGGGAGCGGCTACAATGAGCAGTTCTTC. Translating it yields CASSTSGSGYNEQFF.

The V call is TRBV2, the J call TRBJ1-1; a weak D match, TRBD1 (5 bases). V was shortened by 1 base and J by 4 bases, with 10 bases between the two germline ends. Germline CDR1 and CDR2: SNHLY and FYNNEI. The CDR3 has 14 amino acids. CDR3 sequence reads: CASSEGPGFTEAFF. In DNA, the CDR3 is TGTGCCAGCAGTGAAGGGCCAGGGTTCACTGAAGCTTTCTTT.

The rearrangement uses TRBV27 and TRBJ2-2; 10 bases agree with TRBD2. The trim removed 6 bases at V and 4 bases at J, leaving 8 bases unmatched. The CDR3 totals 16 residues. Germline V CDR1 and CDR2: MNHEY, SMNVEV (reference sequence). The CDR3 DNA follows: TGTGCCAGCAGCATACTAGCGGGACGCCCCACCGGGGAGCTGTTTTTT. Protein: CASSILAGRPTGELFF.

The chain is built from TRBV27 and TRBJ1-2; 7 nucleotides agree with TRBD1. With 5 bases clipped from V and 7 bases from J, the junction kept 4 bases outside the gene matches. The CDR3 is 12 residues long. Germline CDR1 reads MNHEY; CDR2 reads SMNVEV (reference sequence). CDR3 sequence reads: CASSNHRGGYTF. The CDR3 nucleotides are TGTGCCAGCAGTAATCACAGGGGTGGCTACACCTTC.

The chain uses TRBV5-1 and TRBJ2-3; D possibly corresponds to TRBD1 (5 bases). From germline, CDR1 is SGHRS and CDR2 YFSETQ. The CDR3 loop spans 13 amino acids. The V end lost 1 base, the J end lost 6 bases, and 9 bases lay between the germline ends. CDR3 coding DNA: TGCGCCAGCAGCTTGACCAACAGGGATACGCAGTATTTT. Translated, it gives CASSLTNRDTQYF.

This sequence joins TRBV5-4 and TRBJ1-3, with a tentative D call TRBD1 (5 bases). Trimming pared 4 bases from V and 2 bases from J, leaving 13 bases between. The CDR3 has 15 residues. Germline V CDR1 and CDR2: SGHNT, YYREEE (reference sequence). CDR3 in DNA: TGTGCCAGCAGCCGGGGGTCAGTAACTGGAAACACCATATATTTT. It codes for CASSRGSVTGNTIYF.

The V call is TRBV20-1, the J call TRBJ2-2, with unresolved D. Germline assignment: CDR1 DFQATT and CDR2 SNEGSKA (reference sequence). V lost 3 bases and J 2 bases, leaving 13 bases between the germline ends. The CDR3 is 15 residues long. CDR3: CSASHFGSNTGELFF. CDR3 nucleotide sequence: TGCAGTGCTAGTCATTTCGGCAGCAACACCGGGGAGCTGTTTTTT.

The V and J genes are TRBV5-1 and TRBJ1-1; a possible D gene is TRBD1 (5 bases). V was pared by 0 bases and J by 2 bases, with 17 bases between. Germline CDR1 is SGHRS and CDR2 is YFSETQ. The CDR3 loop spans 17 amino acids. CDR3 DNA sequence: TGCGCCAGCAGCTTGGCCTTGAGGGGCGGCAAAAACACTGAAGCTTTCTTT. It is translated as CASSLALRGGKNTEAFF.

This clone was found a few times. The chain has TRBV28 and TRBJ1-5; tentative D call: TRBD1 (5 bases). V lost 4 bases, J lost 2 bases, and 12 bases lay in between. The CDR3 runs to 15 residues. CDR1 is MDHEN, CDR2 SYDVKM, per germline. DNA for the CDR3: TGTGCCAGCAGTTCACCTTCGACAGGCAATCAGCCCCAGCATTTT. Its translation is CASSSPSTGNQPQHF. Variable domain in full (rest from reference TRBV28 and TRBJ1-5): DVKVTQSSRYLVKRTGEKVFLECVQDMDHENMFWYRQDPGLGLRLIYFSYDVKMKEKGDIPEGYSVSREKKERFSLILESASTNQTSMYLCASSSPSTGNQPQHFGDGTRLSIL.

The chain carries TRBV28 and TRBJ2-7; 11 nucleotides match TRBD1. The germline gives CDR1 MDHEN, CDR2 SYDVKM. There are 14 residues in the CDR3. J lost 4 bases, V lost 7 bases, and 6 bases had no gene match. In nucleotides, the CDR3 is TGTGCCAGCATACGGACAGGGGGCGCGTACGAGCAGTACTTC. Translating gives CASIRTGGAYEQYF.

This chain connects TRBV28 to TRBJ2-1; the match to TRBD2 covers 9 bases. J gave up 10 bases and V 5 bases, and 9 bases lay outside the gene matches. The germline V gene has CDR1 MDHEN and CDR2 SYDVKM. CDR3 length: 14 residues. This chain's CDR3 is CASSPHSLAGEQFF. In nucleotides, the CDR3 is TGTGCCAGCAGTCCCCACTCACTAGCGGGCGAGCAGTTCTTC.

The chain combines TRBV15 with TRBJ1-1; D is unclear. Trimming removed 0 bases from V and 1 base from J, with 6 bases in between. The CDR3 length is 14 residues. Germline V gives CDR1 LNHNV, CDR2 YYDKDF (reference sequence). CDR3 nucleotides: TGTGCCACCAGCAGAGATGCGGGGAACACTGAAGCTTTCTTT. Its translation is CATSRDAGNTEAFF.

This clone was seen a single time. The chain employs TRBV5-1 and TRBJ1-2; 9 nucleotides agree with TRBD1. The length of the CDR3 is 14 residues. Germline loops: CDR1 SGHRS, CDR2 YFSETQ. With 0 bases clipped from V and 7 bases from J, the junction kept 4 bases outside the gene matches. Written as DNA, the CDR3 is TGCGCCAGCAGCTTGGAGGGACAGGGTGGTGGCTACACCTTC. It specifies CASSLEGQGGGYTF.

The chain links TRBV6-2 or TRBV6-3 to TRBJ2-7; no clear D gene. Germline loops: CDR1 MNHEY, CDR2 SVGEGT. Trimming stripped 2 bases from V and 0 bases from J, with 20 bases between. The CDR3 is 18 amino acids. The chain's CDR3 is CASSYPHGSAISSYEQYF. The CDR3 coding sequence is TGTGCCAGCAGTTACCCCCACGGGTCGGCAATTAGCTCCTACGAGCAGTACTTC.

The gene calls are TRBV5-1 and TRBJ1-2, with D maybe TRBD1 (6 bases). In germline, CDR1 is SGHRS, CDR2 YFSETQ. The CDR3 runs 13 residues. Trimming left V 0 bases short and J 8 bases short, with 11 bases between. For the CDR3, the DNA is TGCGCCAGCAGCTTGGAAGGGGGGAGAGGCTACACCTTC. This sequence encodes CASSLEGGRGYTF.

The DNA of the CDR3 is TGTGCCTGTTATGAAAAACTGTTTTTT. Amino acids: CACYEKLFF. The V and J genes are TRBV30 and TRBJ1-4, with D unresolved. CDR3 length: 9 residues. CDR1 is GTSNPN and CDR2 is SVGIG in the germline V gene (reference sequence). Deletions cut 6 bases from V and 6 bases from J, with 2 bases between.

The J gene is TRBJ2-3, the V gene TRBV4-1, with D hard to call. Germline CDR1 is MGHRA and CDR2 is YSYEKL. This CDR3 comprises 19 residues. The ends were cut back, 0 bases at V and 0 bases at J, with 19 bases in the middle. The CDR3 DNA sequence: TGCGCCAGCAGCCAAGAAGGTCGGATGGCTAGTCCTAGCACAGATACGCAGTATTTT. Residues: CASSQEGRMASPSTDTQYF.